Listed below are T cell receptor beta chains from one sample, sequenced in a study of blood T cell repertoires in COVID-19. Produced via immunoSEQ multiplex PCR; TCRdb's table is partial and in-frame only. Among 320,000 or so clones, approximately 88% were seen once, and the ten largest hold around 5%. Sequenced material: PBMCs or T cells enriched from blood (not recorded which). The origin of the receptors is a man aged 30-40 years who had recovered from COVID-19. Each CDR3 is given with its conserved first and last residue. The order of the fields is V gene, J gene, clone size, D gene, CDR3 DNA, CDR3 protein. D genes are given only for firm matches. Not all rows give a size; the values are once, few, many and, for expanded clones, a class.

TRBV5-6	TRBJ2-1	-	-	TGTGCCAGCAGCTTGGGGGGAGTCTATGAGCAGTTCTTC	CASSLGGVYEQFF
TRBV28	TRBJ1-1	-	-	TGTGCCAGCAGTTTACCAGGGACAGAAGCTTTCTTT	CASSLPGTEAFF
TRBV2	TRBJ2-7	-	-	TGTGCCAGCAGCGGACAGCGGTACGAGCAGTACTTC	CASSGQRYEQYF
TRBV12-5	TRBJ2-5	-	-	TGTGCTAGTTCATTAGGGGGACCCGAGACCCAGTACTTC	CASSLGGPETQYF
TRBV5-4	TRBJ2-2	-	TRBD1	TGTGCCAGCAGGAGGGTTGTGGGACAGGAGACCGGGGAGCTGTTTTTT	CASRRVVGQETGELFF
TRBV9	TRBJ1-1	-	TRBD1	TGTGCCAGCAGTCAGTACGACGGGACAGACAAGGAAGCTTTCTTT	CASSQYDGTDKEAFF
TRBV3-1/TRBV3-2	TRBJ1-2	-	TRBD1	TGTGCCAGCAGCCAACGACAGGGAGCGGTCTCTTATGGCTACACCTTC	CASSQRQGAVSYGYTF
TRBV7-2	TRBJ2-1	-	TRBD2	TGTGCCAGCAGCTCAAGGACTAGCGAGCAGTTCTTC	CASSSRTSEQFF
TRBV11-2	TRBJ2-7	-	-	TGTGCCACCAAAAAGGGGGGGGCGAATGCGCAGTACTTC	CATKKGGANAQYF
TRBV10-1	TRBJ2-2	once	-	TGCGCCAGCAGTGATTCGGCCGCGGGCAGGACCGGGGAGCTGTTTTTT	CASSDSAAGRTGELFF
TRBV18	TRBJ1-1	few	TRBD1	TGTGCCAGCTCACGGTGGGACAGGGACACTGAAGCTTTCTTT	CASSRWDRDTEAFF
TRBV28	TRBJ1-4	-	-	TGTGCCAGCAGTCCCTCCCCTAGCCCAAATGAAAAACTGTTTTTT	CASSPSPSPNEKLFF
TRBV5-6	TRBJ1-2	-	-	TGTGCCAGCAGCTCCATAGACAAGCATAACTATGGCTACACCTTC	CASSSIDKHNYGYTF
TRBV7-2	TRBJ2-3	once	-	TGTGCCAGCGAGGTAGCGTTTAGCACAGATACGCAGTATTTT	CASEVAFSTDTQYF
TRBV7-2	TRBJ2-1	-	-	TGTGCCAGCAGTCTAGGACATAACATCAATGAGCAGTTCTTC	CASSLGHNINEQFF
TRBV10-3	TRBJ2-3	-	TRBD2	TGTGCCATCAGTGAGCCCGGCGGGGCGGGGGGAACAGATACGCAGTATTTT	CAISEPGGAGGTDTQYF
TRBV9	TRBJ2-5	once	-	TGTGCCAGCAGCCCCCGTAACGGGGTCGTGGAGACCCAGTACTTC	CASSPRNGVVETQYF
TRBV6-4	TRBJ1-1	once	-	TGTGCCAGCAGTACCCAGGGGAACACTGAAGCTTTCTTT	CASSTQGNTEAFF
TRBV14	TRBJ1-1	-	TRBD1	TGTGCCAGCAGCCAAGGACAGGGGGCGAACACTGAAGCTTTCTTT	CASSQGQGANTEAFF
TRBV18	TRBJ1-2	-	TRBD1	TGTGCCAGCTCACCACCGGGTGGACAGGTCTATGGCTACACCTTC	CASSPPGGQVYGYTF
TRBV15	TRBJ1-6	-	-	TGTGCCACCAGCAGAGGGGTAAGGACAGATAATTCACCCCTCCACTTT	CATSRGVRTDNSPLHF
TRBV28	TRBJ1-5	-	-	TGTGCCAGCAGTTTATCGGGGACTTATCAGCCCCAGCATTTT	CASSLSGTYQPQHF
TRBV24-1	TRBJ1-2	-	-	TGTGCCACCAGTGACCGTACAGGGTGGGATGGCTACACCTTC	CATSDRTGWDGYTF
TRBV2	TRBJ2-7	-	-	TGTGCCAGCAGTGAAGCGCTTGGAGGAACCTCCTACGAGCAGTACTTC	CASSEALGGTSYEQYF
TRBV2	TRBJ1-5	-	-	TGTGCCAGCAGCGCACAGGTGAATCAGCCCCAGCATTTT	CASSAQVNQPQHF
TRBV10-1	TRBJ2-1	-	TRBD2	TGCGCCAGCAATCCCAGCGGGGGGGCATCCTACAATGAGCAGTTCTTC	CASNPSGGASYNEQFF
TRBV7-9	TRBJ1-1	-	-	TGTGCCAGCCATGAGGCTTTCTTT	CASHEAFF
TRBV4-1	TRBJ1-1	-	-	TGCGCCAGCAGCCAAGATCCGGGACAGAACACTGAAGCTTTCTTT	CASSQDPGQNTEAFF
TRBV27	TRBJ1-1	-	-	TGTGCCAGCCACAGGCCGCTTAACACTGAAGCTTTCTTT	CASHRPLNTEAFF
TRBV21-1	TRBJ2-5	-	-	TGTGCCAGCAGCCGGGACAGACAAGAGACCCAGTACTTC	CASSRDRQETQYF
TRBV7-9	TRBJ2-3	once	-	TGTGCCAGCAGCGTGGGGGCGGCAGATACGCAGTATTTT	CASSVGAADTQYF
TRBV13	TRBJ2-5	-	TRBD1	TGTGCCAGCAGCTCAAGGACAGGGGGCATAGAGACCCAGTACTTC	CASSSRTGGIETQYF
TRBV5-4	TRBJ2-4	-	TRBD1	TGTGCCAGCAGCTTGGGGACAGGGGGGGCCAAAAACATTCAGTACTTC	CASSLGTGGAKNIQYF
TRBV10-3	TRBJ1-2	-	TRBD1	TGTGCCATCAGTGGGGGACAGCCTAACTATGGCTACACCTTC	CAISGGQPNYGYTF
TRBV5-5	TRBJ2-7	-	-	TGTGCCAGCAGCCCCGGGGGCAGGGGGATCTACGAGCAGTACTTC	CASSPGGRGIYEQYF
TRBV10-3	TRBJ1-2	once	-	TGTGCCATCAGTGAGTCTCCGGGGGGCTACACCTTC	CAISESPGGYTF
TRBV21-1	TRBJ2-1	-	-	TGTGCCAGCAGCGCCGAGGGGTGGGCGGGACCTAGTATCGATGAGCAGTTCTTC	CASSAEGWAGPSIDEQFF
TRBV7-9	TRBJ1-5	-	-	TGTGCCAGCAGCCTACGTGGGGCCGGGCAGCCCCAGCATTTT	CASSLRGAGQPQHF
TRBV5-1	TRBJ1-2	once	-	TGCGCCAGCAGCTTGGCTGGTCAGGAACACTATGGCTACACCTTC	CASSLAGQEHYGYTF
TRBV5-1	TRBJ2-3	once	-	TGCGCCAGCAGCTTGGGTCAGTACCGCACAGATACGCAGTATTTT	CASSLGQYRTDTQYF
TRBV15	TRBJ2-7	-	TRBD1	TGTGCCACCAGCCCACGACAGGGGTCTTTAGTAGAGCAGTACTTC	CATSPRQGSLVEQYF
TRBV7-8	TRBJ2-7	-	-	TGTGCCAGCAGCTTAGAGCCGGACTTCTCCTACGAGCAGTACTTC	CASSLEPDFSYEQYF
TRBV7-9	TRBJ1-2	-	TRBD1	TGTGCCAGCAGCTTAGCCCCCGACAGGGGGTCCGGCTACACCTTC	CASSLAPDRGSGYTF
TRBV7-8	TRBJ1-1	-	-	TGTGCCAGCAGGCGCCCCTCGAACACTGAAGCTTTCTTT	CASRRPSNTEAFF
TRBV7-2	TRBJ2-3	-	-	TGTGCCAGCAGCTTAGGTCCCCGACAGAGCACAGATACGCAGTATTTT	CASSLGPRQSTDTQYF